One and the same sample provided the 26 T cell receptor beta chains below, sequenced in a study of liver allograft versus peripheral blood T cells. In the study overall: Blood and transplanted-liver T cell receptor repertoires from recipients were compared.

TCRdb re-called the reads through MiXCR, storing one row per CDR3 protein. The table records roughly 5,000 distinct CDR3 sequences, about a sixth of them present only once. These receptors all come from a human patient who had a liver transplant. T cells may partly derive from the graft donor.

V and J are TRBV12-3 or TRBV12-4 and TRBJ2-7; D gene uncertain. The V end lost 4 bases, the J end lost 0 bases, and 10 bases lay between the germline ends. CDR3 length: 14 amino acids. As DNA, the CDR3 is TGTGCCAGCAGTTCGAGGACGGTCTCCTACGAGCAGTACTTC. Translating gives CASSSRTVSYEQYF.

This clonotype is labeled as medium-sized. This sequence joins TRBV27 and TRBJ1-3; D gene uncertain. Germline V CDR1 and CDR2: MNHEY, SMNVEV (reference sequence). The length of the CDR3 is 14 residues. V lost 4 bases and J lost 0, with 7 bases in between. The CDR3 sequence: CASSSRPSGNTIYF. The CDR3 DNA sequence: TGTGCCAGCAGTTCCCGTCCCTCTGGAAACACCATATATTTT.

The CDR3 DNA reads TGCAGCGGTGGGGACAGGGCGGACTATGGCTACACCTTC. This codes for CSGGDRADYGYTF. The chain joins TRBV29-1 to TRBJ1-2; TRBD1 matches 9 bases. This CDR3 has 13 amino acids. CDR1 is SQVTM and CDR2 is ANQGSEA in the germline V gene. With 7 bases clipped from V and 3 bases from J, the junction kept 6 bases outside the gene matches.

This clonotype was found a few times. The gene calls are TRBV30 and TRBJ1-2; a weak D match, TRBD1 (5 bases). The CDR3 is 13 amino acids. V lost 0 bases, J lost 4 bases, and 9 bases lay in between. Germline V gives CDR1 GTSNPN, CDR2 SVGIG (reference sequence). CDR3 in DNA: TGTGCCTGGAGTGTAGGCCAGGGCTATGGCTACACCTTC. Translated: CAWSVGQGYGYTF. Using reference TRBV30 and TRBJ1-2 for the parts outside the CDR3, the full variable domain is SQTIHQWPATLVQPVGSPLSLECTVEGTSNPNLYWYRQAAGRGLQLLFYSVGIGQISSEVPQNLSASRPQDRQFILSSKKLLLSDSGFYLCAWSVGQGYGYTFGSGTRLTVV.

The CDR3 reads CAITSGQNTEAFF. CDR3 bases: TGTGCCATCACCTCGGGACAGAACACTGAAGCTTTCTTT. This chain connects TRBV10-3 to TRBJ1-1; D is perhaps TRBD1 (6 bases). The germline V gene has CDR1 ENHRY and CDR2 SYGVKD. Trimming pared 7 bases from V and 1 base from J, leaving 10 bases between. This CDR3 is built from 13 residues.

This clonotype counts as medium-sized. The J gene is TRBJ2-6, the V gene TRBV6-1; D ambiguous. The CDR3 totals 14 residues. V was pared by 7 bases and J by 0 bases, with 7 bases between. Germline CDR1 is MNHNS and CDR2 is SASEGT. The CDR3 is CASTRGSGANVLTF. CDR3 coding DNA: TGTGCCAGCACGAGAGGCTCTGGGGCCAACGTCCTGACTTTC.

This clonotype has ten or more counts. This chain uses TRBV24-1 with TRBJ2-5; 7 bases match TRBD2. V gave up 9 bases and J gave up 0 bases; unmatched junction bases: 0. Germline CDR1 reads KGHDR; CDR2 reads SFDVKD. CDR3 length: 12 amino acids. The chain's CDR3 is CATGGDQETQYF. CDR3 coding DNA: TGTGCCACCGGGGGGGACCAAGAGACCCAGTACTTC.

The chain has TRBV2 and TRBJ1-6, with D perhaps matching TRBD1 (6 bases). Germline loops: CDR1 SNHLY, CDR2 FYNNEI. V was shortened by 7 bases and J by 9 bases, with 19 bases between the two germline ends. This CDR3 has 15 residues. The CDR3 loop is CASTEGGAKSSPLHF. DNA of the CDR3: TGTGCCAGCACGGAGGGGGGCGCAAAGAGTTCACCCCTCCACTTT.

This clonotype is medium-sized in the sample. The J gene is TRBJ2-7, the V gene TRBV18, with 9 positions matching TRBD2. The CDR3 consists of 15 residues. CDR1 and CDR2 from the germline V gene are KGHSH and LQKENI. V trimming: 3 bases; J trimming: 1 base; junction bases outside the gene matches: 4. The CDR3 here is CASSPPTSGSYEQYF. The CDR3 DNA is TGTGCCAGCTCACCCCCGACTAGCGGATCCTACGAGCAGTACTTC.

By sample fraction, this clonotype is medium-sized. The V gene is TRBV6-5, the J gene TRBJ1-6, with 9 bases aligning to TRBD1. The CDR3 extends over 15 amino acids. Germline CDR1 reads MNHEY; CDR2 reads SVGAGI. Unmatched junction bases numbered 9, after V lost 8 bases and J lost 7 bases. CDR3 sequence (DNA): TGTGCCAGCCAAATCGGACAGGGGTTGAATTCACCCCTCCACTTT. Translated: CASQIGQGLNSPLHF.

Sample share makes this clonotype medium-sized (0.01 to 0.1%). V and J are TRBV20-1 and TRBJ2-2, with D possibly being TRBD2 (5 bases). The V and J ends lost 0 bases and 3 bases respectively, with 11 bases between them. The CDR3 has 15 residues. Germline values: CDR1 DFQATT, CDR2 SNEGSKA (reference sequence). The DNA for the CDR3 is TGCAGTGCTAGAGATGAGCGGAGCTACACCGGGGAGCTGTTTTTT. Its protein is CSARDERSYTGELFF.

This clonotype is medium-sized. The chain combines TRBV10-3 with TRBJ2-3, with D hard to call. The CDR3 is made up of 12 amino acids. The germline V and J ends were trimmed by 4 bases and 7 bases, with 9 bases remaining between them. Germline CDR1 is ENHRY and CDR2 is SYGVKD. CDR3 nucleotide sequence: TGTGCCATCAGTGGGCCGGCAAATACGCAGTATTTT. Translation: CAISGPANTQYF.

This clonotype rates as medium-sized (0.01 to 0.1%). The chain combines TRBV12-3 or TRBV12-4 with TRBJ2-1, with TRBD2 matching over 10 bases. Losses at the gene ends were 2 bases for V and 5 bases for J; bases not matched to a gene: 9. The CDR3 covers 17 residues. The CDR3 protein is CASSLRLAGVKDNEQFF. DNA for the CDR3: TGTGCCAGCAGTTTACGCCTAGCGGGAGTTAAAGACAATGAGCAGTTCTTC.

This clonotype rates as medium-sized (0.01 to 0.1%). The chain combines TRBV18 with TRBJ2-7, with D perhaps matching TRBD1 (6 bases). CDR3 length: 13 amino acids. CDR1 is KGHSH, CDR2 LQKENI, per germline. Trimming shortened V by 2 bases and J by 6 bases, and 11 bases separated the two germline ends. DNA for the CDR3: TGTGCCAGCTCACCATCGGGACAAGGCGAGCAGTACTTC. Translated: CASSPSGQGEQYF.

This clonotype turned up a few times. J is TRBJ2-5 and V is TRBV5-4; 13 bases align to TRBD2. CDR1 is SGHNT and CDR2 is YYREEE in the germline V gene (reference sequence). The CDR3 totals 15 residues. V trimming: 1 base; J trimming: 3 bases; junction bases outside the gene matches: 0. This CDR3 reads CASSLTSGGEETQYF. CDR3 coding DNA: TGTGCCAGCAGCTTGACTAGCGGGGGGGAAGAGACCCAGTACTTC. The full variable domain, its missing parts supplied by reference TRBV5-4 and TRBJ2-5, is ETGVTQSPTHLIKTRGQQVTLRCSSQSGHNTVSWYQQALGQGPQFIFQYYREEENGRGNFPPRFSGLQFPNYSSELNVNALELDDSALYLCASSLTSGGEETQYFGPGTRLLVL.

Notes on this clonotype: Only one base separates this from a far larger clonotype, so it likely reflects a read error. The J gene is TRBJ1-2, the V gene TRBV6-5; D possibly corresponds to TRBD1 (5 bases). V dropped 0 bases and J dropped 6 bases, with 14 bases sitting between them. The CDR3 runs 15 residues. Germline V gene sequence: CDR1 MNHEY, CDR2 SVGAGI. Here the CDR3 DNA reads TGTGCCAGCAGTTACTCGGCGGGGCAAGAGAATGGCTACACCTTC. It codes for CASSYSAGQENGYTF.

Points on this clonotype: It may be a read error: a sequence one base away is much more abundant. The chain joins TRBV6-2 or TRBV6-3 to TRBJ2-7, with D perhaps TRBD1 (6 bases). Germline-derived CDR1 and CDR2 are MNHEY and SVGEGT. Trimming removed 4 bases from V and 5 bases from J, with 18 bases in between. The CDR3 consists of 15 residues. For the CDR3, the DNA is TGTGCCAGCAGTTCCCGGTACAGGGAGTTCCACGAGCAGTACTTC. Translation gives CASSSRYREFHEQYF.

This clonotype is deemed medium-sized (0.01 to 0.1%). This sequence joins TRBV7-2 and TRBJ2-1; the match to TRBD2 covers 12 bases. The germline V gene has CDR1 SGHTA and CDR2 FQGNSA. Trimming took 1 base from V and 13 from J; bases not matched to a gene: 11. The CDR3 loop spans 16 amino acids. CDR3 protein: CASSLVNGGLAGLQFF. The CDR3 DNA reads TGTGCCAGCAGCTTAGTAAACGGCGGACTAGCGGGGCTTCAGTTCTTC.

This clonotype was counted at least ten times. This rearrangement joins TRBV7-9 to TRBJ1-4, with a possible D match to TRBD1 (6 bases). CDR3 length equals 14 residues. The V end was cut by 2 bases, the J end by 7 bases, with 11 bases between. Per germline, CDR1 SEHNR and CDR2 FQNEAQ (reference sequence). CDR3 loop: CASSLHRAGEKLFF. The CDR3 DNA reads as TGTGCCAGCAGCTTACACAGGGCCGGTGAAAAACTGTTTTTT.

Only a few counts were recorded for this clonotype. The rearrangement joins TRBV7-9 to TRBJ2-7; 7 bases are shared with TRBD2. With 5 bases clipped from V and 7 bases from J, the junction kept 17 bases outside the gene matches. CDR1 SEHNR and CDR2 FQNEAQ come from the germline V gene (reference sequence). The CDR3 is 16 residues long. The CDR3 here is CASSNSFGGGIWEQYF. CDR3 sequence (DNA): TGTGCCAGCAGCAACTCCTTCGGCGGGGGAATATGGGAGCAGTACTTC.

This clonotype is medium-sized by share. V and J are TRBV9 and TRBJ2-1; 7 bases are a match to TRBD2. With 4 bases clipped from V and 4 bases from J, the junction kept 11 bases outside the gene matches. Germline values: CDR1 SGDLS, CDR2 YYNGEE. There are 16 residues in the CDR3. DNA of the CDR3: TGTGCCAGCAGCCCCGGTTTCGCGGGAGAGTACAATGAGCAGTTCTTC. It specifies CASSPGFAGEYNEQFF.

This clonotype has ten or more counts. The chain has TRBV10-3 and TRBJ1-1; possible D gene TRBD1, 6 bases. The length of the CDR3 is 15 residues. Germline V gene data show CDR1 as ENHRY and CDR2 as SYGVKD. Deletions cut 7 bases from V and 0 bases from J, with 15 bases between. The CDR3 reads CAINSGAGLNTEAFF. The CDR3, as DNA: TGTGCCATCAATTCGGGGGCAGGGTTGAACACTGAAGCTTTCTTT.

This clonotype is medium-sized in the sample. This chain uses TRBV19 with TRBJ2-7; weak D call: TRBD1 (6 bases). The germline V and J ends were trimmed by 6 bases and 0 bases, with 12 bases remaining between them. Per germline, CDR1 LNHDA and CDR2 SQIVND (reference sequence). There are 14 residues in the CDR3. CDR3 in DNA: TGTGCCAGTAGAGACAGGCTCAGCTCCTACGAGCAGTACTTC. It specifies CASRDRLSSYEQYF.

This clonotype has a count of ten or more. The chain links TRBV20-1 to TRBJ2-7; D is perhaps TRBD1 (5 bases). The CDR3 loop spans 14 amino acids. V was clipped by 3 bases and J by 7 bases, with 19 bases between them. CDR1 DFQATT and CDR2 SNEGSKA come from the germline V gene (reference sequence). CDR3 nucleotides: TGCAGTGCTAGCGGTGGGCCCGCCAAGGGGGAGCAGTACTTC. The encoded protein is CSASGGPAKGEQYF.

Note on this clonotype: An end of the junction differs from the germline gene, which may be a read error. This chain connects TRBV19 to TRBJ2-3; 9 bases line up with TRBD2. Per germline, CDR1 LNHDA and CDR2 SQIVND (reference sequence). The CDR3 spans 17 residues. The CDR3 spells CASSASGGLNLADTQCF. The CDR3 nucleotides read TGTGCCAGTAGTGCAAGCGGGGGGCTGAACCTCGCAGATACGCAGTGTTTT.

By proportion, this clonotype is medium-sized. This sequence joins TRBV27 and TRBJ1-4; 8 bases align to TRBD1. The CDR3 extends over 15 amino acids. Per the germline V gene, CDR1 is MNHEY and CDR2 is SMNVEV (reference sequence). The V segment lost 2 bases and the J segment 7 bases; nucleotides outside the gene matches: 6. The CDR3 coding sequence is TGTGCCAGCAGTTTAGGGACAGGATGGAGTGAAAAACTGTTTTTT. It yields the protein CASSLGTGWSEKLFF.